Detailed here is one T cell receptor (beta chain). Enrolled during active infection, Seattle patients were then followed longitudinally. The CDR3 runs 17 residues. V gave up 2 bases and J gave up 0 bases; unmatched junction bases: 4. Per the germline V gene, CDR1 is KGHSH and CDR2 is LQKENI. In the authors' workflow: The assay estimated nucleated cells by amplifying reference gene primers. The table came from immunoSEQ multiplex PCR; TCRdb's copy has only in-frame clones and leaves some out. V and J calls and clone size are as listed in that table; D and trimming were resolved from the DNA. This table holds approximately 330,000 clones, 80% to 90% found once. This sample is part of a study of blood T cell repertoires in COVID-19. Whole-study context: Donors in the United States, Italy and Spain gave samples during acute or convalescent COVID-19. T cells, B-cell-depleted T cells, or PBMCs supplied cDNA or gDNA.

This chain uses TRBV18 with TRBJ2-6; TRBD1 agrees at 7 bases. The material sequenced was peripheral blood. The sequence was obtained from a man aged 25-45 years with COVID-19, enrolled during active disease. As DNA, the CDR3 is TGTGCCAGCTCACCAGAGACAGGGCGCTCTGGGGCCAACGTCCTGACTTTC. Protein product: CASSPETGRSGANVLTF.